This T cell receptor (beta chain) originates from a study of blood T cells in healthy people across ages. Study results and limitations: Older age went with lower TCR beta diversity per million T cells, in a roughly linear way.

The use of a sample-barcoded 5' primer and a J-beta primer mix characterized a second PCR of roughly 6 to 11 cycles. TCRdb re-called the 5' RACE reads with MiXCR, one entry per CDR3 protein. The sample carries 600,000 to 1,000,000 distinct CDR3 sequences, 55% to 75% recorded once. This clonotype has just a few counts. The antigen remains undetermined. Material: blood. The clonotype comes from a young man in good health.

This CDR3 reads CASSSVGKVYEQYF. As DNA, the CDR3 is TGTGCCAGCAGTTCTGTCGGGAAGGTCTACGAGCAGTACTTC. The rearrangement links TRBV6-5 to TRBJ2-7, with D possibly TRBD2 on 5 matching bases. V lost 4 bases, J lost 3 bases, and 13 bases lay in between. The CDR3 is 14 residues long. The germline V gene encodes CDR1 MNHEY and CDR2 SVGAGI.